The 3 T cell receptor beta chains below all came from one sample that was sequenced in a study of blood T cell repertoires in COVID-19. TCRdb keeps only in-frame clones here, not all; method: immunoSEQ multiplex PCR. The repertoire includes 250,000 to 300,000 clones, about 89% of them detected once, and under 9.5% sits in the top ten. Sample: PBMCs or T cells enriched from blood (not recorded which). The receptor set was obtained from a man between 40 and 49 years old who had recovered from COVID-19.

This clone was detected only once. V and J are TRBV9 and TRBJ1-1; 8 nucleotides align to TRBD1. The length of the CDR3 is 16 residues. Germline V gene lookup returns CDR1 SGDLS and CDR2 YYNGEE. With V trimmed by 3 bases and J by 1 base, 8 bases remained unmatched. CDR3 protein: CASSEQGALPNTEAFF. The DNA for the CDR3 is TGTGCCAGCAGCGAGCAGGGGGCCCTGCCGAACACTGAAGCTTTCTTT.

The chain recombines TRBV6-2 or TRBV6-3 with TRBJ1-5, with D perhaps matching TRBD1 (6 bases). Between the trimmed V and J ends, which lost 5 bases and 4 bases, there was a span of 12 bases. The CDR3 runs 14 residues. CDR1 is MNHEY and CDR2 is SVGEGT in the germline V gene. CDR3 sequence reads: CASSARTANQPQHF. The CDR3 DNA sequence: TGTGCCAGCAGTGCCCGGACAGCTAATCAGCCCCAGCATTTT.

The chain recombines TRBV13 with TRBJ1-3; D gene unclear. The germline V gene encodes CDR1 PRHDT and CDR2 FYEKMQ (reference sequence). The CDR3 covers 17 residues. With 4 bases removed from V and 1 base from J, the gap between germline ends came to 17 bases. The CDR3, as DNA: TGTGCCAGCAGCTCTGCTCCAGAGGAGGATTCTGGAAACACCATATATTTT. Protein product: CASSSAPEEDSGNTIYF.